This T cell receptor beta chain was documented in a study of T cells in Graves' hyperthyroidism and ophthalmopathy. Study-wide findings and caveats: Peripheral blood also featured most of the thyroid clonotypes expanded above 0.001.

Using RNA transcripts as the source, TCR beta CDR3 regions were amplified. The TCR CDR3 was amplified in a first-round RT-PCR using the HTBI primer set. A single record per CDR3 protein comes from TCRdb applying MiXCR to the multiplex PCR reads. In the table there are about 300,000 distinct CDR3 sequences, around 20% of which are singletons. Comment on this clonotype: Antigen specificity is unknown.

CDR1 is SGDLS and CDR2 is YYNGEE in the germline V gene. Trimming removed 4 bases at V and 5 bases at J, with 16 bases between. This CDR3 has 15 amino acids. Specimen: blood. The sequence derives from a middle-aged man with Graves' ophthalmopathy. V and J are TRBV9 and TRBJ2-1; no reliable D call. The CDR3 is CASSQTSGFNNEQFF. CDR3 DNA sequence: TGTGCCAGCAGCCAGACTTCTGGATTTAACAATGAGCAGTTCTTC.